The next 25 T cell receptor beta chains were all read from a single sample in a study of T cell responses to AZD1222 COVID-19 vaccine. The protocol was immunoSEQ multiplex PCR, while the TCRdb copy is restricted to in-frame clones and leaves out a portion. The sample has 100,000 to 140,000 clones, approximately 90% seen once; the top ten hold 4.5% to 6%. Specimen: peripheral blood, collected 28 days after the second AZD1222 dose. The source is an adult who received the AZD1222 COVID-19 vaccine.

The genes are TRBV12-3 or TRBV12-4 and TRBJ2-5; no clear D gene. The CDR3 runs 13 residues. Trimming took off 5 bases at V and 1 base at J, with 8 bases between the two ends. The CDR3 loop reads CASSRRPQETQYF. In DNA, the CDR3 is TGTGCCAGCAGTCGGCGTCCCCAAGAGACCCAGTACTTC.

This chain uses TRBV11-3 with TRBJ2-2; a possible D gene is TRBD2 (5 bases). Trimming took 5 bases from V and 1 from J, leaving 14 bases between them. This CDR3 is built from 16 residues. Germline assignment: CDR1 SGHNT and CDR2 YENEEA. CDR3 region: CASSPKADLNTGELFF. The CDR3 nucleotides read TGTGCCAGCAGCCCCAAGGCGGACTTGAACACCGGGGAGCTGTTTTTT.

This chain joins TRBV18 and TRBJ2-1, with D perhaps given as TRBD1 or TRBD2 (5 bases each). Germline assignment: CDR1 KGHSH and CDR2 LQKENI. This CDR3 contains 16 residues. Trimming shortened V by 4 bases and J by 6 bases, and 19 bases separated the two germline ends. The CDR3 region has the DNA TGTGCCAGCTCACTCCTCGACAAGGGGACCCCCAATGAGCAGTTCTTC. It specifies CASSLLDKGTPNEQFF. Variable domain in full (rest from reference TRBV18 and TRBJ2-1): NAGVMQNPRHLVRRRGQEARLRCSPMKGHSHVYWYRQLPEEGLKFMVYLQKENIIDESGMPKERFSAEFPKEGPSILRIQQVVRGDSAAYFCASSLLDKGTPNEQFFGPGTRLTVL.

V is TRBV5-4 and J is TRBJ1-5; possibly TRBD1 for D (5 bases). From germline, CDR1 is SGHNT and CDR2 YYREEE (reference sequence). Trimming removed 1 base from V and 7 bases from J, with 12 bases in between. CDR3 length: 14 residues. The CDR3 DNA is TGTGCCAGCAGCTTGTGGGGCTACGGCCAGCCCCAGCATTTT. Its protein product is CASSLWGYGQPQHF. The variable domain in full, completed from reference TRBV5-4 and TRBJ1-5, reads ETGVTQSPTHLIKTRGQQVTLRCSSQSGHNTVSWYQQALGQGPQFIFQYYREEENGRGNFPPRFSGLQFPNYSSELNVNALELDDSALYLCASSLWGYGQPQHFGDGTRLSIL.

This sequence joins TRBV7-6 and TRBJ1-1; 8 positions match TRBD1. Looked up from germline, CDR1 is SGHVS and CDR2 is FNYEAQ. The J segment lost 4 bases and the V segment lost 5 bases, leaving 9 bases of the junction unmatched. This CDR3 is 15 amino acids long. The DNA of the CDR3 is TGTGCCAGCAGCCTGGCACAGGGGGTTAGCACTGAAGCTTTCTTT. Its protein product is CASSLAQGVSTEAFF.

The V and J genes are TRBV4-1 and TRBJ2-7, with 7 bases lining up with TRBD2. This CDR3 region has 14 residues. With 1 base clipped from V and 2 bases from J, the junction kept 2 bases outside the gene matches. CDR1 MGHRA and CDR2 YSYEKL come from the germline V gene. The chain's CDR3 is CASSQVRGAYEQYF. CDR3 coding DNA: TGCGCCAGCAGCCAAGTTCGGGGGGCCTACGAGCAGTACTTC.

V is TRBV5-1 and J is TRBJ1-2, with 10 bases lining up with TRBD1. Germline V gene lookup returns CDR1 SGHRS and CDR2 YFSETQ. The V gene end was trimmed by 4 bases and the J gene end by 5 bases; junction bases not matched to a gene: 8. The CDR3 sequence is 15 residues long. The chain's CDR3 is CASSQRTGGKYGYTF. The CDR3 nucleotides read TGCGCCAGCAGCCAAAGGACAGGGGGAAAGTATGGCTACACCTTC.

The chain joins TRBV7-2 to TRBJ2-7; 7 bases line up with TRBD1. Germline loops: CDR1 SGHTA, CDR2 FQGNSA. With 1 base clipped from V and 6 bases from J, the junction kept 12 bases outside the gene matches. The CDR3 spans 16 residues. The CDR3 DNA follows: TGTGCCAGCAGCTTAGTCCCCCGGGACAGTGGTCGCGAGCAGTACTTC. Translated: CASSLVPRDSGREQYF.

The V gene is TRBV7-9, the J gene TRBJ2-7; D unresolved. CDR3 length: 14 residues. The V end was cut by 4 bases, the J end by 5 bases, with 15 bases between. CDR1 is SEHNR and CDR2 is FQNEAQ in the germline V gene (reference sequence). The CDR3, as DNA: TGTGCCAGCAGCTCCCTCATGGGGTACGACGAGCAGTACTTC. Translated: CASSSLMGYDEQYF.

The CDR3 is CASSQVWQGDYGYTF. The CDR3 DNA sequence: TGTGCCAGCAGCCAAGTATGGCAGGGCGACTATGGCTACACCTTC. The genes are TRBV3-1 (or the pseudogene TRBV3-2) and TRBJ1-2, with D perhaps TRBD1 (5 bases). Trimming took off 1 base at V and 3 bases at J, with 12 bases between the two ends. CDR1 and CDR2 from the germline V gene are LGHDT and YNNKEL (reference sequence). This CDR3 contains 15 residues.

V gene TRBV7-9 combines with J gene TRBJ1-4; TRBD1 agrees at 9 bases. Trimming took 4 bases from V and 8 from J; bases not matched to a gene: 11. The germline V gene has CDR1 SEHNR and CDR2 FQNEAQ (reference sequence). CDR3 length: 16 residues. For the CDR3, the DNA is TGTGCCAGCAGCTCCCGGGCCGGGACAGGGCACGAAAAACTGTTTTTT. It yields the protein CASSSRAGTGHEKLFF.

V is TRBV19 and J is TRBJ1-5; a possible D gene is TRBD1 (6 bases). V dropped 3 bases and J dropped 2 bases, with 11 bases sitting between them. The CDR3 has 15 residues. From germline, CDR1 is LNHDA and CDR2 SQIVND (reference sequence). The CDR3 sequence is CASSIGRGGNQPQHF. As DNA, the CDR3 is TGTGCCAGTAGTATCGGAAGGGGGGGCAATCAGCCCCAGCATTTT.

The chain recombines TRBV6-1 with TRBJ2-7; the match to TRBD2 covers 7 bases. The CDR3 runs 17 residues. V lost 2 bases, J lost 2 bases, and 12 bases stayed unmatched. The V gene's germline CDR1 is MNHNS and CDR2 SASEGT. CDR3 bases: TGTGCCAGCAGTGAATACGGCCCAGCGGGGTCGACCTACGAGCAGTACTTC. This codes for CASSEYGPAGSTYEQYF.

This clone was counted between two and nine times. CDR3 in DNA: TGTGCCAGCAGCTCCCTCCGAGGGGGCATCACTGAAGCTTTCTTT. This translates into CASSSLRGGITEAFF. The chain uses TRBV7-9 and TRBJ1-1; 7 bases match TRBD1. Per the germline V gene, CDR1 is SEHNR and CDR2 is FQNEAQ (reference sequence). The CDR3 length is 15 residues. V lost 4 bases, J lost 4 bases, and 9 bases stayed unmatched.

This sequence joins TRBV4-3 and TRBJ2-1; 8 positions agree with TRBD1. Germline CDR1 and CDR2: LGHNA and YSLEER. With 0 bases clipped from V and 5 bases from J, the junction kept 3 bases outside the gene matches. The CDR3 sequence is 15 residues long. The CDR3 reads CASSQDRTGHNEQFF. CDR3 DNA sequence: TGCGCCAGCAGCCAAGACAGGACAGGGCACAATGAGCAGTTCTTC.

The chain is built from TRBV7-2 and TRBJ2-3; 8 nucleotides line up with TRBD2. Germline-derived CDR1 and CDR2 are SGHTA and FQGNSA. With V trimmed by 4 bases and J by 5 bases, 5 bases remained unmatched. The CDR3 is 14 residues long. The CDR3 DNA is TGTGCCAGCAGCTCAGCGGGGGTGGTAGATACGCAGTATTTT. Protein sequence: CASSSAGVVDTQYF.

V and J are TRBV18 and TRBJ1-2, with TRBD1 identical over 10 bases. CDR1 is KGHSH and CDR2 is LQKENI in the germline V gene. The CDR3 runs 16 residues. Trimming cost V 3 bases and J 4 bases; bases outside gene matches: 8. In DNA, the CDR3 is TGTGCCAGCTCACCTCAGACAGGGGGCTCAGGCTATGGCTACACCTTC. Translated, it gives CASSPQTGGSGYGYTF.

This clone came up a few times. In the same sample, other DNA sequences code for this CDR3. The chain recombines TRBV15 with TRBJ1-5; the match to TRBD1 covers 11 bases. The V and J ends lost 2 bases and 5 bases, in that order; junction bases with no gene match: 8. This CDR3 is 17 amino acids long. CDR1 LNHNV and CDR2 YYDKDF come from the germline V gene (reference sequence). The CDR3 DNA reads as TGTGCCACCAGCAGACGGCCGGGACAGGGGGTCTATCAGCCCCAGCATTTT. Encoded protein: CATSRRPGQGVYQPQHF. Complete variable domain (other parts from reference TRBV15 and TRBJ1-5): DAMVIQNPRYQVTQFGKPVTLSCSQTLNHNVMYWYQQKSSQAPKLLFHYYDKDFNNEADTPDNFQSRRPNTSFCFLDIRSPGLGDTAMYLCATSRRPGQGVYQPQHFGDGTRLSIL.

This chain uses TRBV5-1 with TRBJ1-2; the D gene is possibly TRBD1 (6 bases). The CDR3 loop spans 14 amino acids. Germline V gene sequence: CDR1 SGHRS, CDR2 YFSETQ. Between the trimmed V and J ends, which lost 0 bases and 4 bases, there was a span of 10 bases. In nucleotides, the CDR3 is TGCGCCAGCAGCTTGGGGACAGACACCTATGGCTACACCTTC. Its protein product is CASSLGTDTYGYTF.

The chain recombines TRBV9 with TRBJ2-1; TRBD2 matches at 10 bases. The V and J ends lost 3 bases and 6 bases, in that order; junction bases with no gene match: 6. The CDR3 runs 15 residues. The germline gives CDR1 SGDLS, CDR2 YYNGEE. The CDR3 region is CASSAGTSASNEQFF. The CDR3 nucleotides read TGTGCCAGCAGCGCGGGGACTAGCGCGTCCAATGAGCAGTTCTTC.

V and J are TRBV7-2 and TRBJ1-1; D remains ambiguous. The V gene lost 4 bases and the J gene lost 5 bases, with 11 bases spanning the gap. Germline assignment: CDR1 SGHTA and CDR2 FQGNSA. The length of the CDR3 is 13 residues. CDR3: CASSSLLETEAFF. DNA of the CDR3: TGTGCCAGCAGCTCCCTACTGGAGACTGAAGCTTTCTTT. Full variable domain (rest looked up from reference TRBV7-2 and TRBJ1-1): GAGVSQSPSNKVTEKGKDVELRCDPISGHTALYWYRQSLGQGLEFLIYFQGNSAPDKSGLPSDRFSAERTGGSVSTLTIQRTQQEDSAVYLCASSSLLETEAFFGQGTRLTVV.

The chain uses TRBV12-3 or TRBV12-4 and TRBJ1-1, with D tentatively TRBD1 (6 bases). The CDR3 extends over 13 amino acids. The V end lost 8 bases, the J end lost 2 bases, and 12 bases lay between the germline ends. DNA of the CDR3: TGTGCCAGCCGGGGGGGGCCCAACACTGAAGCTTTCTTT. Residues: CASRGGPNTEAFF.

J is TRBJ1-1 and V is TRBV6-2 or TRBV6-3; D may be TRBD1 (6 bases). CDR1 is MNHEY and CDR2 is SVGEGT in the germline V gene. V shed 4 bases and J shed 1 base, with 10 bases lying between them. This CDR3 contains 14 residues. CDR3 loop: CASSSGQANTEAFF. CDR3 nucleotide sequence: TGTGCCAGCAGTTCGGGACAAGCGAACACTGAAGCTTTCTTT.

The V gene is TRBV10-3, the J gene TRBJ1-2, with 9 bases lining up with TRBD1. CDR3 length equals 13 residues. J gave up 3 bases and V 9 bases, and 5 bases lay outside the gene matches. Germline loops: CDR1 ENHRY, CDR2 SYGVKD. Here the CDR3 DNA reads TGTGCCATGGGGACAGGGAGCGACTATGGCTACACCTTC. The encoded protein is CAMGTGSDYGYTF.

V and J are TRBV28 and TRBJ2-2, with TRBD1 matching 9 bases. The germline V gene has CDR1 MDHEN and CDR2 SYDVKM. Trimming at V came to 6 bases and at J to 1 base, leaving 6 bases not matched to a gene. The CDR3 has 16 residues. This chain's CDR3 is CASRGPGQGNTGELFF. For the CDR3, the DNA is TGTGCCAGCAGAGGACCGGGACAGGGGAACACCGGGGAGCTGTTTTTT.